This TCR beta chain was captured by sequencing in a study of long-term antiretroviral therapy in people with HIV. CDR3 size: 16 residues. Trimming stripped 4 bases from V and 8 bases from J, with 20 bases between. CDR1 and CDR2 (germline): SGHAT, FQNNGV. Until DNA extraction, the samples held between roughly 1-10 million cryopreserved PBMC. Samples were assayed with immunoSEQ v3.0 at survey level. Data came from immunoSEQ multiplex PCR; TCRdb stores just in-frame clones and leaves some out. The repertoire holds 25,000 to 30,000 clones, about 83% seen once, with roughly 9% in the top ten. Sequenced material: unsorted PBMCs, taken less than 5 years after starting antiretroviral therapy. The sequence was collected from a man between 40 and 49 years old with HIV. The gene calls are TRBV11-2 and TRBJ1-4; D remains unclear. The CDR3 here is CASSSLLVTGGEKLFF. The DNA of the CDR3 is TGTGCCAGCAGCTCCCTCCTGGTCACGGGCGGCGAAAAACTGTTTTTT. Full variable domain (rest looked up from reference TRBV11-2 and TRBJ1-4): EAGVAQSPRYKIIEKRQSVAFWCNPISGHATLYWYQQILGQGPKLLIQFQNNGVVDDSQLPKDRFSAERLKGVDSTLKIQPAKLEDSAVYLCASSSLLVTGGEKLFFGSGTQLSVL.